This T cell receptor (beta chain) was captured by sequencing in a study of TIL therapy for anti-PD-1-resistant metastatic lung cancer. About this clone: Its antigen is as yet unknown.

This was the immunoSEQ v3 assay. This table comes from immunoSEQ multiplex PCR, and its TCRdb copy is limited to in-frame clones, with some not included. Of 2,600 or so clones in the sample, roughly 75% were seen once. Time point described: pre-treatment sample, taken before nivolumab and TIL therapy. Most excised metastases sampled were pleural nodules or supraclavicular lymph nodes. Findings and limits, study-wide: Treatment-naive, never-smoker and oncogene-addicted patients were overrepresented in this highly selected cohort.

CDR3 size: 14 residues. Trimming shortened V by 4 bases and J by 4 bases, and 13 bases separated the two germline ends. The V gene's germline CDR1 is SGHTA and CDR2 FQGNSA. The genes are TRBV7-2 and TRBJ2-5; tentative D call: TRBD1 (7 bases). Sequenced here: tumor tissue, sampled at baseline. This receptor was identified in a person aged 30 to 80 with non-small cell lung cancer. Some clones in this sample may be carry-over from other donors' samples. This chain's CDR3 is CASSSRQGGETQYF. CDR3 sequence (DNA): TGTGCCAGCAGCTCCAGACAGGGAGGAGAGACCCAGTACTTC.